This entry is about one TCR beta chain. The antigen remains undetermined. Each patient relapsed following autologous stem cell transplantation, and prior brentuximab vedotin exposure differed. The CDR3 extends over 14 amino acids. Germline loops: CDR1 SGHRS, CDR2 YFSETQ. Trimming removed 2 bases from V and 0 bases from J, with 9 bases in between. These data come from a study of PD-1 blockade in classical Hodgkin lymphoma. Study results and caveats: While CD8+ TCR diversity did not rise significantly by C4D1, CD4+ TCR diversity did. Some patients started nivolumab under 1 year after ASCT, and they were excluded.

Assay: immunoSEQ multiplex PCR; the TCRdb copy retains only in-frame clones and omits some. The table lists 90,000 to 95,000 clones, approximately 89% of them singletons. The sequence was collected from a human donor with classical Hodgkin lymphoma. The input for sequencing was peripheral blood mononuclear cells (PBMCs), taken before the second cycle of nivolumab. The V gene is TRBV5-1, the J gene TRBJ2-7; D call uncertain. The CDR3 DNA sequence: TGCGCCAGCAGCTTCTCGCAGTCCTCCTACGAGCAGTACTTC. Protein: CASSFSQSSYEQYF. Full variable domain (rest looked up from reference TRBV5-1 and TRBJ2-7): KAGVTQTPRYLIKTRGQQVTLSCSPISGHRSVSWYQQTPGQGLQFLFEYFSETQRNKGNFPGRFSGRQFSNSRSEMNVSTLELGDSALYLCASSFSQSSYEQYFGPGTRLTVT.